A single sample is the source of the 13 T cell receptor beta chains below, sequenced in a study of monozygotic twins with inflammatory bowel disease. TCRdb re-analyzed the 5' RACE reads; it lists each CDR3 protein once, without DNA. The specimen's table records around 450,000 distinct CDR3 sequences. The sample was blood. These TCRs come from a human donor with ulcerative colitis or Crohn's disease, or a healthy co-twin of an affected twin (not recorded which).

This CDR3 is CASSAELSTDTQYF. This chain links TRBV6-4 with TRBJ2-3. The CDR3 has 14 residues. CDR1 is MRHNA and CDR2 is SNTAGT in the germline V gene.

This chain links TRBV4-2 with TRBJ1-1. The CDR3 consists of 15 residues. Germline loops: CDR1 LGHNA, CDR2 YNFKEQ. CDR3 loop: CASSQEGPGVTEAFF.

This chain's CDR3 is CASSQTGATGELFF. This chain connects TRBV4-1 to TRBJ2-2; no DNA is available, so the TRBD1 call from TCRdb remains unchecked. CDR1 and CDR2 from the germline V gene are MGHRA and YSYEKL. This CDR3 region has 14 residues.

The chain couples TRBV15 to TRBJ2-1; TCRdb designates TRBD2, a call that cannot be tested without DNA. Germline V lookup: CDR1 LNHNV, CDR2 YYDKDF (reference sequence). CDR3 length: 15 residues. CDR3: CATSREASGSGEQFF.

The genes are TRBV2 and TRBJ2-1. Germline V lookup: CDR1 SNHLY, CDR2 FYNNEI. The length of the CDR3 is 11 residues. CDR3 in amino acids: CASRTTSALVF.

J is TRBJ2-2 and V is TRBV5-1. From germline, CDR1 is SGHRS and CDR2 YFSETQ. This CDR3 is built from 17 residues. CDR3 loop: CASSLGLALPNTGELFF.

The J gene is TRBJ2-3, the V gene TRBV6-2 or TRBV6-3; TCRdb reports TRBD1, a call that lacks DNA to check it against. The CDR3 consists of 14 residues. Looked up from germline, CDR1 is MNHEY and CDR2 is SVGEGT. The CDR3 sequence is CASIDGGAGDTQYF.

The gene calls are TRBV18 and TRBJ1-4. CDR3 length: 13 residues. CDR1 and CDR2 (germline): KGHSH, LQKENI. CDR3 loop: CASSPELNEKLFF.

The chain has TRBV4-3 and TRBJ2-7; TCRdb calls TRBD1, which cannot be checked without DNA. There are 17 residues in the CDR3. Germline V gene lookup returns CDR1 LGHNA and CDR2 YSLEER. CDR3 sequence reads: CASSQERLDRGTYEQYF.

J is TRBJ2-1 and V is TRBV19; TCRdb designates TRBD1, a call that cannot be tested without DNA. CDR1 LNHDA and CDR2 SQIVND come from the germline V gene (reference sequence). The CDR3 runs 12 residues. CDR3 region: CASSDRVNEQFF.

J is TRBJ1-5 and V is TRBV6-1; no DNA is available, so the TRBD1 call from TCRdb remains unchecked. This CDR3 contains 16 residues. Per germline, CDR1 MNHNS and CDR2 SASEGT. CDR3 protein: CASSPWDRGSNQPQHF.

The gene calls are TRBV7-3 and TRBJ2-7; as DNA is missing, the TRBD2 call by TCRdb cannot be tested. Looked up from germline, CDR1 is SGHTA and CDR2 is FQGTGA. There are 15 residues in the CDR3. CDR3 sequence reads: CASSPFKGPSAEQYF.

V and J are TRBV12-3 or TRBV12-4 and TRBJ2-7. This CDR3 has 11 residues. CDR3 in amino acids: CASSLQVEQYF.